This section outlines one TCR beta chain sequence together with its context. The target of this receptor is not known. There are no base qualities to consult, and no much larger clone falls within one base. The data derive from a study of blood T cell repertoires in COVID-19 (dated by TCRdb to the early 2020s). With respect to the entire study: Samples from collaborators originated in the United States, Italy and Spain and spanned both the acute and convalescent phases of COVID-19. The material from the prospective study consisted of cDNA or gDNA derived from T cells, B-cell-depleted T cells, or PBMCs. Deeply sampled blood TCRbeta repertoires from subjects exposed to, actively infected with, or recovered from COVID-19 were included in the dataset. The repertoires were released in a freely available public database intended as a resource for research on the immune response to SARS-CoV-2. Samples came from the ongoing ImmuneRACE study (first 160 participants) plus 1,254 subjects from 6 global collaborators. Sample metadata almost always included a de-identified subject ID, COVID-19 status, age in years and sex. Where available, HLA class I and class II types were taken from metadata supplied by the sample provider and were not determined by assay-based typing. General study outcomes and caveats: The amount of clinical and demographic metadata varied by source and participant and was provided uncurated.

Looking up the germline V gene (reference sequence) yields CDR1 WNHNN and CDR2 SYGVQD. Relative to germline, V is 8 bases shorter and J is 3 bases shorter, with 29 bases between their ends. From the cysteine up to the phenylalanine, the CDR3 has a length of 18 residues. Only the CDR3 region is kept as DNA, spanning 54 bases read in frame from base 1. In Seattle, one collaborating source enrolled patients while the infection was active and tracked those patients longitudinally over the course of disease. The collaborating institutions used their own protocols to collect whole blood in K2EDTA tubes. For TCRbeta analysis, collaborator samples were shipped as frozen whole blood, as isolated PBMCs, or as DNA extracted from either sample type. TCRbeta CDR3 regions were amplified from genomic DNA by means of the immunoSEQ Assay, a bias-controlled multiplex PCR. Concerning the study's data processing: The number of nucleated cells in each sample was estimated by amplification of reference gene primers within the assay. To quantify the absolute abundance of each unique TCRbeta CDR3 rearrangement, sequence reads were collapsed and filtered. For each sample, productive Simpson clonality was calculated as the square root of Simpson's diversity index across productive rearrangements. TCRdb took over this immuneACCESS table, retaining in-frame rearrangements with V and J assigned. Such tables are incomplete; in checked studies, under half of the missing clones stem from an unresolved V gene, and the remainder is unexplained. For V, J and clone size, that table is used; D and trimming come from the DNA. A total of 50,000 to 65,000 clones appear in this sample, 80% to 85% of them only once. The biggest ten clones account for about 16% of the sample.

This receptor was obtained from a man aged 55 to 70 with COVID-19, enrolled during active disease. This chain joins TRBV10-1 to TRBJ2-7, with TRBD1 tentatively as D gene (6 bases match). Sequences were obtained from peripheral blood. The DNA is TGCGCCAGCCAGGGGTGGCGTCAGGAGCCTGCGAAAAACTACGAGCAGTACTTC. This codes for CASQGWRQEPAKNYEQYF.